This T cell receptor beta chain was retrieved from a study of T cell changes during pregnancy in multiple sclerosis. V lost 9 bases and J 0 bases, leaving 14 bases between the germline ends. The V gene's germline CDR1 is LNHDA and CDR2 SQIVND (reference sequence). The CDR3 covers 14 residues. Sequenced by immunoSEQ multiplex PCR; TCRdb stores in-frame clones only, minus some. Of 90,000 or so clones listed, about nine tenths were seen once; the top ten hold 3% to 4.5%. The source is a female donor in good health, serving as a control in a pregnancy study. Some clones in this sample may be carry-over from other donors' samples. The sample here was PBMCs, taken in the first trimester of pregnancy. V and J are TRBV19 and TRBJ1-2; D uncertain. DNA of the CDR3: TGTGCCAGCGCGTCGGGTCCAGCTAACTATGGCTACACCTTC. Its translation: CASASGPANYGYTF.